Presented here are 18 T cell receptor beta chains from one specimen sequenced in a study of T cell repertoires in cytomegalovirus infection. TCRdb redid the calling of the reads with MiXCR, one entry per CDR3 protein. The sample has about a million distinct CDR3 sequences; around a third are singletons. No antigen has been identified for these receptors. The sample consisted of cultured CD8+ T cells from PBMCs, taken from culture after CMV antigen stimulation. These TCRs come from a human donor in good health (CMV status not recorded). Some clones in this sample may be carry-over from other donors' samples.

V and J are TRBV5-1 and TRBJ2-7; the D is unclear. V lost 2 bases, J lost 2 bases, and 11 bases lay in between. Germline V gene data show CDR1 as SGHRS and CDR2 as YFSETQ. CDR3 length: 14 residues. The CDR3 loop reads CASSLALAPYEQYF. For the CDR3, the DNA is TGCGCCAGCAGCTTAGCACTGGCCCCCTACGAGCAGTACTTC.

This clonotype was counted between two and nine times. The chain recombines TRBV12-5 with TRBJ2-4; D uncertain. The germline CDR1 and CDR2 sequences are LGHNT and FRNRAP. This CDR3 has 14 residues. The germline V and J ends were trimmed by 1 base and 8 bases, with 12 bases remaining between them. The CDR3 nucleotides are TGTGCTAGTGGTTTGGCTGTGGGGAACCACATTCAGTACTTC. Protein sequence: CASGLAVGNHIQYF.

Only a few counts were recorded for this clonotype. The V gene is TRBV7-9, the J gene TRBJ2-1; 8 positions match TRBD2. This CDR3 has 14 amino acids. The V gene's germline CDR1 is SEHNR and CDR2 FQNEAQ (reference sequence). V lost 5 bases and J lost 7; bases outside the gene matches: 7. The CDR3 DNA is TGTGCCAGCAGCGGGGGACTAGTCGGAAATGAGCAGTTCTTC. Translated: CASSGGLVGNEQFF.

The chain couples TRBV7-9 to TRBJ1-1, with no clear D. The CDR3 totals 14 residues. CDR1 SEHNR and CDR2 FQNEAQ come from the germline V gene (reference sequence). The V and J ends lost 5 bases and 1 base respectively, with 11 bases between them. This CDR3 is CASSNRQTNTEAFF. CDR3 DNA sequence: TGTGCCAGCAGCAATAGACAAACGAACACTGAAGCTTTCTTT.

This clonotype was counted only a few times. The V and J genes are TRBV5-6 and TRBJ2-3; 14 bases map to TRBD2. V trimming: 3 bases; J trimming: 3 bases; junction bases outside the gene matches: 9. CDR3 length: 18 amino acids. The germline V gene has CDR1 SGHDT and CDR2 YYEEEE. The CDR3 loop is CASSWLTSGGVGTDTQYF. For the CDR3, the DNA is TGTGCCAGCAGCTGGCTGACTAGCGGGGGGGTAGGTACAGATACGCAGTATTTT.

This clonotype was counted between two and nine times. CDR3 sequence reads: CASSLGQAVRGDEQFF. The CDR3 DNA reads as TGTGCCAGCAGCTTAGGTCAGGCGGTCAGGGGAGATGAGCAGTTCTTC. The chain uses TRBV7-9 and TRBJ2-1; D perhaps matches TRBD1 (6 bases). The CDR3 is 16 residues long. Trimming removed 1 base from V and 8 bases from J, with 18 bases in between. Germline lookup yields CDR1 SEHNR and CDR2 FQNEAQ (reference sequence).

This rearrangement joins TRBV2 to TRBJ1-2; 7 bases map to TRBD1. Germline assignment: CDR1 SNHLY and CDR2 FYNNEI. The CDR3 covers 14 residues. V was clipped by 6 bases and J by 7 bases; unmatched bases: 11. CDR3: CASSPGQRIGGYTF. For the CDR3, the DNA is TGTGCCAGCAGCCCGGGACAGAGAATAGGTGGCTACACCTTC.

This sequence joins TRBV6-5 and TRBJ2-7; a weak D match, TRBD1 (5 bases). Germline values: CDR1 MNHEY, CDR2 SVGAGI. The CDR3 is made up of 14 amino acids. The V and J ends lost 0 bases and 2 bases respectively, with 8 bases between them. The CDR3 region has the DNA TGTGCCAGCAGTTACTCGGCAGGGACCTACGAGCAGTACGTC. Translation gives CASSYSAGTYEQYV.

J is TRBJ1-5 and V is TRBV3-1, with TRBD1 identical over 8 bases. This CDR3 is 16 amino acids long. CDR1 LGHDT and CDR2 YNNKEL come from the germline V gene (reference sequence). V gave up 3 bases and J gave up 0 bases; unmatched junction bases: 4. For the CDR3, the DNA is TGTGCCAGCAGCCAGGGGGACAGGACTAGCAATCAGCCCCAGCATTTT. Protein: CASSQGDRTSNQPQHF.

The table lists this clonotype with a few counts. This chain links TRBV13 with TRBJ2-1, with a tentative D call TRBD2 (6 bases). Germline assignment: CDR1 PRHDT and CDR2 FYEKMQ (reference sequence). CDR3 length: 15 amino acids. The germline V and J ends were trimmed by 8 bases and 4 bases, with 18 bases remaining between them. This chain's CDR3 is CASVIGGYEYNEQFF. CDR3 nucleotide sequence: TGTGCCAGCGTTATTGGGGGGTATGAGTACAATGAGCAGTTCTTC.

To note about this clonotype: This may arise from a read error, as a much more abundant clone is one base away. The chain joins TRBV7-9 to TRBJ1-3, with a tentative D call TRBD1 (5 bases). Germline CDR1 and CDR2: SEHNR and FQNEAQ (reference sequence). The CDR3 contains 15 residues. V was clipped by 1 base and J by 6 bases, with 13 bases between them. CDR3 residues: CASSLGAGTENTIYF. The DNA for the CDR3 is TGTGCCAGCAGCTTAGGGGCAGGGACTGAAAACACCATATATTTT.

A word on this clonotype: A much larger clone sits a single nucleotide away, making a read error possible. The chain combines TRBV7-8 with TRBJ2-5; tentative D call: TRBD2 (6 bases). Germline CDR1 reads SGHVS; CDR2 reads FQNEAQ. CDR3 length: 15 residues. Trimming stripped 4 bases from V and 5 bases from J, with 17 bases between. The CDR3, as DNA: TGTGCCAGCAGCTCCCATTATCATGCGGGGGAGACCCAGTACTTC. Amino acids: CASSSHYHAGETQYF.

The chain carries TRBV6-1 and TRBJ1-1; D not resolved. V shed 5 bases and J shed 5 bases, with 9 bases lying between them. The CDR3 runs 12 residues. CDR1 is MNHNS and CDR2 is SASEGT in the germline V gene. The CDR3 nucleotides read TGTGCCAGCAGTTTCCCGTGGACTGAAGCTTTCTTT. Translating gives CASSFPWTEAFF.

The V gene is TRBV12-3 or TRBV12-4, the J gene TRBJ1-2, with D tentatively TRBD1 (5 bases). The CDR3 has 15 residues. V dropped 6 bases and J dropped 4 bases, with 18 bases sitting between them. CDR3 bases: TGTGCCAGCAGGGGGGGGGTTGGCATGGGCTATGGCTACACCTTC. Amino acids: CASRGGVGMGYGYTF.

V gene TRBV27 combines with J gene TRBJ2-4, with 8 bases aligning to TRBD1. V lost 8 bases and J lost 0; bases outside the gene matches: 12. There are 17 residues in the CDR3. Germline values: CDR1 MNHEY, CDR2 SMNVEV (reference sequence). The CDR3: CASAHSGTGVAKNIQYF. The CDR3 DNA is TGTGCCAGCGCCCATTCCGGGACAGGCGTAGCCAAAAACATTCAGTACTTC.

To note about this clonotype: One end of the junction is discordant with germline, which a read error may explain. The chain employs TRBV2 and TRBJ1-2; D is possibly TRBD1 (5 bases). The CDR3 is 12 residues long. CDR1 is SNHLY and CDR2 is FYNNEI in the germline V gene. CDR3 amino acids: CASSPGAFRYTF. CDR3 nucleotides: TGTGCCAGCAGTCCCGGGGCCTTCCGCTACACTTTC.

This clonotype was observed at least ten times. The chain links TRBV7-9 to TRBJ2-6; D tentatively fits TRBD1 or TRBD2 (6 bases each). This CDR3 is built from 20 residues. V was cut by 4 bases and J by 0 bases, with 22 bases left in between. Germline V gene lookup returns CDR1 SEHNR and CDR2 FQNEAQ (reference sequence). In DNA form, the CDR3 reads TGTGCCAGCAGCTCATTGGAGCCCGGGGGCTCTTACTCTGGGGCCAACGTCCTGACTTTC. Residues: CASSSLEPGGSYSGANVLTF.

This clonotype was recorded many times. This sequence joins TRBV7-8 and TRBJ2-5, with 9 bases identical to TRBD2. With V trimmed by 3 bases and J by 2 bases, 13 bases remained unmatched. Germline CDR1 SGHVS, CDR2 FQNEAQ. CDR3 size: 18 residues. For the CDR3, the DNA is TGTGCCAGCAGCTTGGCATTAAGGCGACTAGCGGCTCAAGAGACCCAGTACTTC. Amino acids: CASSLALRRLAAQETQYF. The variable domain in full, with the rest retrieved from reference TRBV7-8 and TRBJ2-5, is GAGVSQSPRYKVAKRGQDVALRCDPISGHVSLFWYQQALGQGPEFLTYFQNEAQLDKSGLPSDRFFAERPEGSVSTLKIQRTQQEDSAVYLCASSLALRRLAAQETQYFGPGTRLLVL.